The source of this T cell receptor (beta chain) is a study of response to subunit inactivated influenza vaccine. Trimming removed 0 bases from V and 5 bases from J, with 5 bases in between. The CDR3 sequence is 12 residues long. The germline gives CDR1 SGHRS, CDR2 YFSETQ. Each CDR3 protein gets one entry after TCRdb re-called the RT-PCR reads with MiXCR. The sample comprises over 400,000 distinct CDR3 sequences, over 9.5% of which are singletons, and around 12% rests with the top ten. Study-wide findings and caveats: New T cells are recruited in small numbers by each seasonal influenza vaccination, according to the authors' suggestion.

This clonotype was recorded at least ten times. Its antigen is unidentified. The origin of this receptor is a man aged 50 to 59 who received an inactivated influenza vaccine. V and J are TRBV5-1 and TRBJ1-1; unclear D gene. The material sequenced was PBMCs from blood, taken about 6 weeks after vaccination. CDR3 DNA: TGCGCCAGCAGCTTGGCGGATACTGAAGCTTTCTTT. Its translation: CASSLADTEAFF. Filled out from reference TRBV5-1 and TRBJ1-1, the complete variable domain reads KAGVTQTPRYLIKTRGQQVTLSCSPISGHRSVSWYQQTPGQGLQFLFEYFSETQRNKGNFPGRFSGRQFSNSRSEMNVSTLELGDSALYLCASSLADTEAFFGQGTRLTVV.